The present T cell receptor beta chain was sequenced within a study of blood T cell repertoires in COVID-19 (dated by TCRdb to the early 2020s). The study in broad terms: Samples covering the acute and convalescent phases of COVID-19 were provided by collaborators in the United States, Italy and Spain. Nearly every sample came with metadata listing a de-identified subject ID, COVID-19 status, age in years and sex. The repertoires were released in a freely available public database meant as a resource for research on the immune response to SARS-CoV-2. Subjects who had been exposed to COVID-19, were actively infected with it, or had recovered from it provided the deeply sampled blood TCRbeta repertoires that made up the dataset. Where available, HLA class I and class II types were obtained from metadata supplied by the sample provider rather than from assay-based typing. The samples were drawn from two sources: the first 160 participants of the ongoing ImmuneRACE study, and 1,254 subjects contributed by 6 global collaborators. The material from the prospective study consisted of cDNA or gDNA derived from T cells, B-cell-depleted T cells, or PBMCs.

On the study overall, not on this receptor specifically: Clinical and demographic metadata were provided uncurated, with the amount varying by source and participant.

Whole blood was collected in K2EDTA tubes by collaborating institutions according to the institutions' own protocols. Collaborator samples were shipped for TCRbeta analysis as frozen whole blood, isolated PBMCs, or DNA extracted from either sample type. The immunoSEQ Assay, a bias-controlled multiplex PCR, was used to amplify TCRbeta CDR3 regions from genomic DNA. Turning to the authors' computational methods: Within the assay, amplification of reference gene primers was used to estimate how many nucleated cells each sample contained. To quantify the absolute abundance of each unique TCRbeta CDR3 rearrangement, sequence reads were collapsed and filtered. For each sample, productive Simpson clonality was calculated as the square root of Simpson's diversity index over productive rearrangements. Held by TCRdb, this immuneACCESS table contains in-frame sequences only and omits some clones. Under half of the omission traces to an unresolved V gene where checked; the cause of the rest is unknown. D and trimming come from the DNA, and the V and J calls and clone size come from that table. Here the sample has 200,000 to 250,000 clones; 65% to 90% occur a single time. Roughly 8.7% of the sample is in the top ten clones.

This clone occurred a few times. What this receptor recognizes is not known. No base qualities exist here, and no much larger clone lies one base off it. V and J lose 6 bases and 8 bases, and a span of 11 bases separates them. The CDR3 has 12 amino acids, counting the end cysteine and phenylalanine. Only CDR3 DNA remains: 36 bases, in frame from the first base. Per the germline V gene, MNHEY is the CDR1 and SVGEGT is the CDR2. The material sequenced was peripheral blood. The sequence joins TRBV6-2 or TRBV6-3 to TRBJ2-1, and possibly TRBD2, on 5 matching bases. The TCR sequence derives from a man in his fifties with active or convalescent COVID-19. The DNA is as follows: TGTGCCAGCAGCTTCGGACTGGATGAGCAGTTCTTC. This gives the protein CASSFGLDEQFF.